The clone carrying this T cell receptor beta chain appeared a single time. These data come from a study of shared clonotypes between healthy human individuals. TCRdb's copy holds only in-frame clones and misses some; the assay was immunoSEQ multiplex PCR. Among 1 million to 1.2 million clones listed, 70% to 80% were seen once. Material for sequencing was memory CD4+ T cells from PBMCs. As for subset: CD45RA-negative fraction. The receptor's source is a man younger than 30 in good health. Some clones in this sample may be carry-over from other donors' samples.

The CDR3 here is CAISESGGNTEAFF. The CDR3 bases are TGTGCCATCAGTGAGTCCGGTGGGAACACTGAAGCTTTCTTT. The chain employs TRBV10-3 and TRBJ1-1; D ambiguous. Deletions cut 0 bases from V and 1 base from J, with 6 bases between. The V gene's germline CDR1 is ENHRY and CDR2 SYGVKD. The length of the CDR3 is 14 residues.